This T cell receptor (beta chain) originates from a study of tissue T cells after allogeneic stem cell transplantation. Findings of the study overall: Anatomically similar tissues had similar TCR repertoires within each patient. Across patients, clones rarely overlapped, yet motif clusters were shared tissue-specifically. Blood and spleen captured only part of the tissue TCR repertoire.

The CDR3 sequence is 13 residues long. CDR1 and CDR2 from the germline V gene are SGHND and FRSKSL. V was cut by 6 bases and J by 3 bases, with 10 bases left in between. This clone was recorded a few times. Its cognate antigen is unknown. Genes and germline are mouse. The read comes to an end 1 residue before the CDR3 does, leaving the germline J gene to fill in the end. Noted time point: mouse harvest day 14 after allogeneic transplant. Each mouse received 10^7 T-cell-depleted marrow cells plus 10^6 splenic CD5+ T cells by tail vein. This mouse GVHD model was MHC-mismatched B6 to BALB/c, profiled day 7 or 14. Libraries were prepared by immunoSEQ multiplex PCR; TCRdb keeps only in-frame clonotypes and omits some of them. The profile shows about 4,000 clones, about 44% of them singletons.

Sequenced: lymph node tissue. The receptor was derived from a female BALB/c mouse given C57BL/6 T cells with graft-versus-host disease after an allogeneic hematopoietic cell transplant. The chain combines TRBV15 with TRBJ2-5; D possibly corresponds to TRBD1 (6 bases). The CDR3 DNA, read in part, is TGTGCCAGCAGCCTGGGACATCAAGACACCCAGTAC. Protein sequence: CASSLGHQDTQY. The entire CDR3 protein reads CASSLGHQDTQYF. Full variable domain (outside the CDR3, taken from reference TRBV15 and TRBJ2-5): DAGVTQTPRHEVAEKGQTIILKCEPVSGHNDLFWYRQTKIQGLELLSYFRSKSLMEDGGAFKDRFKAEMLNSSFSTLKIQPTEPKDSAVYLCASSLGHQDTQYFGPGTRLLVL.